The 19 T cell receptor beta chains given below trace back to one sample, sequenced in a study of blood T cells in healthy people across ages. The second PCR ran about 6 to 12 cycles with a sample-barcoded 5' primer and J-beta primers. From the 5' RACE reads, TCRdb called clonotypes with MiXCR, one entry per CDR3 protein. Of fewer than 800,000 distinct CDR3 sequences listed, roughly 32% are singletons. Sequencing used blood. The source of these receptors is a woman older than 75 in good health.

The CDR3 loop reads CASSHDRAPIYF. CDR3 sequence (DNA): TGTGCCAGCAGCCACGACAGGGCTCCCATATATTTT. V is TRBV7-2 and J is TRBJ1-3; TRBD1 matches at 7 bases. V shed 5 bases, J shed 11 bases, and the junction held 6 bases outside the gene matches. CDR1 SGHTA and CDR2 FQGNSA come from the germline V gene. This CDR3 has 12 residues.

As to this clonotype: Given a much more abundant clone one base away, this may be a read error. The chain carries TRBV20-1 and TRBJ1-5, with D uncertain. From germline, CDR1 is DFQATT and CDR2 SNEGSKA (reference sequence). This CDR3 is built from 14 residues. Between the trimmed V and J ends, which lost 5 bases and 2 bases, there was a span of 13 bases. CDR3 bases: TGCAGTGCTGCTAGACGGAACGGCAATCAGCCCCAGCATTTT. Encoded protein: CSAARRNGNQPQHF.

There are many counts of this clonotype. A clone one base away is much larger, so this may be a read error. The chain is built from TRBV7-8 and TRBJ2-6; the D gene is possibly TRBD1 (5 bases). This CDR3 spans 14 amino acids. Germline lookup yields CDR1 SGHVS and CDR2 FQNEAQ. CDR3 sequence reads: CATTRASGANVRTF. CDR3 nucleotides: TGTGCCACTACACGGGCATCTGGGGCCAACGTCCGGACTTTC.

This clonotype was counted many times. The rearrangement joins TRBV29-1 to TRBJ2-3; D not resolved. V lost 7 bases to trimming and J lost 0 bases, with 8 bases between them. The CDR3 extends over 12 amino acids. Germline CDR1 is SQVTM and CDR2 is ANQGSEA. DNA for the CDR3: TGCAGCGCTGTCCTCAGCACAGATACGCAGTATTTT. Protein product: CSAVLSTDTQYF.

At least ten counts were recorded for this clonotype. The chain employs TRBV7-9 and TRBJ2-7; D ambiguous. The CDR3 length is 13 residues. With 2 bases removed from V and 1 base from J, the gap between germline ends came to 6 bases. In germline, CDR1 is SEHNR, CDR2 FQNEAQ (reference sequence). The chain's CDR3 is CASSLISSYEQYF. The DNA for the CDR3 is TGTGCCAGCAGCTTAATAAGTTCCTACGAGCAGTACTTC. Variable domain in full (rest from reference TRBV7-9 and TRBJ2-7): DTGVSQNPRHKITKRGQNVTFRCDPISEHNRLYWYRQTLGQGPEFLTYFQNEAQLEKSRLLSDRFSAERPKGSFSTLEIQRTEQGDSAMYLCASSLISSYEQYFGPGTRLTVT.

As for this clonotype: Germline and junction disagree at one end, which may indicate a read error. The chain joins TRBV7-2 to TRBJ1-5; D gene ambiguous. This CDR3 has 14 amino acids. Looked up from germline, CDR1 is SGHTA and CDR2 is FQGNSA. CDR3 bases: TGTGCCAGCGGCTTAAGTCGGAGCAATCAGCCCCAGCATTTT. It codes for CASGLSRSNQPQHF.

The chain is built from TRBV7-2 and TRBJ2-4; D remains unclear. The CDR3 runs 15 residues. The V gene lost 1 base and the J gene lost 6 bases, with 13 bases spanning the gap. Germline CDR1 SGHTA, CDR2 FQGNSA. In DNA, the CDR3 is TGTGCCAGCAGCTTAGACCAGTCGACTCCAAACATTCAGTACTTC. Encoded protein: CASSLDQSTPNIQYF.

The sample holds many counts of this clonotype. The chain combines TRBV27 with TRBJ2-4, with unresolved D. CDR1 MNHEY and CDR2 SMNVEV come from the germline V gene (reference sequence). Trimming cost V 8 bases and J 5 bases, with 7 bases left between them. The CDR3 has 11 amino acids. The CDR3 DNA follows: TGTGCCAGCCAAGAAGAAAACATTCAGTACTTC. Its translation is CASQEENIQYF.

The rearrangement links TRBV28 to TRBJ2-1; no definite D call. Trimming removed 6 bases from V and 10 bases from J, with 7 bases in between. CDR3 size: 10 residues. Germline CDR1 is MDHEN and CDR2 is SYDVKM. CDR3 residues: CASSELEQFF. CDR3 DNA: TGTGCCAGCAGCGAGCTGGAGCAGTTCTTC.

Of note for this clonotype: A much larger clone lies one base from this, so it may be a read error. The V gene is TRBV20-1, the J gene TRBJ2-5; D is unclear. CDR3 length: 14 amino acids. Germline V gives CDR1 DFQATT, CDR2 SNEGSKA (reference sequence). The ends were cut back, 2 bases at V and 11 bases at J, with 21 bases in the middle. CDR3: CSARLFGDRAEQYF. As DNA, the CDR3 is TGCAGTGCTAGATTGTTTGGCGATCGGGCTGAGCAGTACTTC.

The chain employs TRBV4-2 and TRBJ2-7; 7 bases fit TRBD1. The ends lost 4 bases at V and 7 bases at J; junction bases unmatched: 7. The CDR3 consists of 13 residues. Germline V gene data show CDR1 as LGHNA and CDR2 as YNFKEQ. The CDR3 coding sequence is TGTGCCAGCAGCCTCTCAGGGGGTCGGGAGCAGTACTTC. It translates to CASSLSGGREQYF.

This clonotype was recorded many times. V gene TRBV20-1 combines with J gene TRBJ1-2, with a possible D match to TRBD1 (5 bases). V was clipped by 6 bases and J by 7 bases, with 18 bases between them. Germline lookup yields CDR1 DFQATT and CDR2 SNEGSKA (reference sequence). The CDR3 runs 13 residues. The CDR3 is CSAYGGGVFGYTF. CDR3 nucleotides: TGCAGTGCCTACGGTGGGGGAGTATTTGGCTACACCTTC.

The chain employs TRBV12-3 or TRBV12-4 and TRBJ1-5, with 11 positions matching TRBD1. CDR3 length: 16 amino acids. V lost 1 base to trimming and J lost 5 bases; unmatched junction nucleotides: 4. The CDR3 loop is CASSLGLGQGDQPQHF. CDR3 DNA sequence: TGTGCCAGCAGTTTAGGGTTGGGACAGGGGGATCAGCCCCAGCATTTT.

The sample holds many counts of this clonotype. This chain joins TRBV13 and TRBJ2-3; 8 bases agree with TRBD1. The CDR3 consists of 15 residues. Losses at the gene ends were 2 bases for V and 4 bases for J; bases not matched to a gene: 5. CDR1 is PRHDT and CDR2 is FYEKMQ in the germline V gene (reference sequence). In nucleotides, the CDR3 is TGTGCCAGCAGCTTATCAAGGACAGGGTCAGATACGCAGTATTTT. As protein: CASSLSRTGSDTQYF. Using reference TRBV13 and TRBJ2-3 for the parts outside the CDR3, the full variable domain is AAGVIQSPRHLIKEKRETATLKCYPIPRHDTVYWYQQGPGQDPQFLISFYEKMQSDKGSIPDRFSAQQFSDYHSELNMSSLELGDSALYFCASSLSRTGSDTQYFGPGTRLTVL.

This clonotype was seen only a few times. The chain combines TRBV29-1 with TRBJ1-4, with D perhaps TRBD1 (6 bases). V shed 6 bases and J shed 5 bases, with 19 bases lying between them. The CDR3 is 15 amino acids. The germline CDR1 and CDR2 sequences are SQVTM and ANQGSEA. CDR3 coding DNA: TGCAGCGTCGGAACCCCACAGGGACAAAATGAAAAACTGTTTTTT. Residues: CSVGTPQGQNEKLFF.

In its sample, this clonotype was seen a few times. The V call is TRBV27, the J call TRBJ2-7, with TRBD2 identical over 14 bases. The length of the CDR3 is 15 residues. Germline CDR1 MNHEY, CDR2 SMNVEV (reference sequence). V dropped 5 bases and J dropped 7; count of bases not matched to a gene: 7. CDR3: CASSRLGLAGEEQYF. In DNA form, the CDR3 reads TGTGCCAGCAGTCGATTGGGACTAGCGGGGGAGGAGCAGTACTTC.

In regard to this clonotype: One junction end disagrees with the germline gene, perhaps due to a read error. The chain carries TRBV3-1 and TRBJ1-1; a possible D gene is TRBD1 (6 bases). Per germline, CDR1 LGHDT and CDR2 YNNKEL (reference sequence). The CDR3 totals 13 residues. The CDR3 DNA is TGTGTCAGCAGTCCCGGGGGGCCCACTGAAGCTTTCTTT. Translating it yields CVSSPGGPTEAFF.

The chain is built from TRBV7-3 and TRBJ2-1; the D gene is possibly TRBD2 (6 bases). CDR3 size: 15 residues. The germline CDR1 and CDR2 sequences are SGHTA and FQGTGA. The V end lost 2 bases, the J end lost 4 bases, and 12 bases lay between the germline ends. The DNA for the CDR3 is TGTGCCAGCAGCTTAGGATACGGGGGATACAATGAGCAGTTCTTC. Amino acids: CASSLGYGGYNEQFF.

As regards this clonotype: A much bigger clone sits one base away, suggesting this may be a read error. The rearrangement joins TRBV7-9 to TRBJ2-1; possible D gene TRBD1, 5 bases. Germline loops: CDR1 SEHNR, CDR2 FQNEAQ (reference sequence). This CDR3 contains 18 residues. The CDR3 nucleotides read TGTGCCAGCAGCTTAAGCGTAGGGGCGAGTCGCGCCCCCCATGAGCAGCTCTTC. It yields the protein CASSLSVGASRAPHEQLF.